Included here is one T cell receptor (beta chain) sequence, with context. The CDR3 consists of 12 residues. The germline V and J ends were trimmed by 6 bases and 1 base, with 6 bases remaining between them. In the study's own analysis: Amplification from reference gene primers served as the basis for estimated nucleated cell counts. The table came from immunoSEQ multiplex PCR; TCRdb's copy has only in-frame clones and leaves some out. The DNA gave D and trimming, while V, J and clone size come from that table. The sample includes around 140,000 clones, around 89% of them seen just once. The sample belongs to a study of blood T cell repertoires in COVID-19. Across the whole study: The United States, Italy and Spain supplied acute and convalescent COVID-19 samples. T cells, B-cell-depleted T cells, or PBMCs supplied cDNA or gDNA.

Seattle patients were enrolled while actively infected and followed longitudinally. The sequencing sample was made of peripheral blood. V usage is TRBV12-3 or TRBV12-4 and J usage is TRBJ1-2, with a possible D match to TRBD1 (5 bases). The TCR originated in a human donor with COVID-19, enrolled during active disease. The donor label of this sample is uncertain. The chain's CDR3 is CASRTDNYGYTF. The DNA for the CDR3 is TGTGCCAGCAGGACAGATAACTATGGCTACACCTTC.